What follows is one TCR beta chain and its context. This clone was counted at least ten times. Its antigen is not yet known. No qualities accompany the bases; no much larger clone lies one base away. The collaborating institutions used their own protocols to collect whole blood in K2EDTA tubes. For TCRbeta analysis, collaborators shipped samples as frozen whole blood, isolated PBMCs, or DNA extracted from either of those sample types. This entry is derived from a study of blood T cell repertoires in COVID-19 (TCRdb year 2020). Study-wide context: Samples from collaborators originated in the United States, Italy and Spain and spanned both the acute and convalescent phases of COVID-19. Subjects who had been exposed to COVID-19, were actively infected with it, or had recovered from it provided the deeply sampled blood TCRbeta repertoires that made up the dataset. The repertoires were released in a freely available public database meant as a resource for research on the immune response to SARS-CoV-2. Sample metadata almost always included a de-identified subject ID, COVID-19 status, age in years and sex. The samples were drawn from two sources: the first 160 participants of the ongoing ImmuneRACE study, and over 1,000 subjects contributed by 6 global collaborators. The prospective study material was composed of cDNA or gDNA derived from T cells, B-cell-depleted T cells, or PBMCs. Where available, HLA class I and class II types were taken from metadata supplied by the sample provider and were not determined by assay-based typing. Overall study outcomes, separate from this receptor: Clinical and demographic metadata were provided uncurated, with the amount varying by source and participant.

The immunoSEQ Assay, a bias-controlled multiplex PCR, was used to amplify TCRbeta CDR3 regions from genomic DNA. On the study's bioinformatics: Within the assay, amplification of reference gene primers was used to estimate how many nucleated cells each sample contained. To quantify the absolute abundance of each unique TCRbeta CDR3 rearrangement, sequence reads were collapsed and filtered. For each sample, productive Simpson clonality was calculated as the square root of Simpson's diversity index across productive rearrangements. TCRdb retrieved this table from immuneACCESS and kept in-frame rearrangements only. Not all clones are present; in checked studies, unresolved V genes account for under half, and no reason is known for the remainder. V, J and clone size are taken as reported in that table, and D and trimming were inferred from the DNA itself. This sample gives about 140,000 clones in total; more than 65% of them show up just once. The ten largest clones represent 4% of the sample.

Sequenced input: peripheral blood. The TCR originated in a woman aged 55-69 years with acute or convalescent COVID-19.

The CDR3 loop reads CARSPDREGYGYTF. The sequenced DNA is TGTGCCAGAAGCCCGGACAGGGAGGGCTATGGCTACACCTTC. The sequence links TRBV5-3 to TRBJ1-2; 8 central bases correspond to TRBD1. TRBV5-3 is an open reading frame, and its role is uncertain. The CDR3 has 14 amino acids, counting the end cysteine and phenylalanine. The sequence is cut down to CDR3 DNA, 42 bases in frame from base 1. Ends trimmed: V by 4 bases, J by 4 bases; bases unmatched to a gene: 6.